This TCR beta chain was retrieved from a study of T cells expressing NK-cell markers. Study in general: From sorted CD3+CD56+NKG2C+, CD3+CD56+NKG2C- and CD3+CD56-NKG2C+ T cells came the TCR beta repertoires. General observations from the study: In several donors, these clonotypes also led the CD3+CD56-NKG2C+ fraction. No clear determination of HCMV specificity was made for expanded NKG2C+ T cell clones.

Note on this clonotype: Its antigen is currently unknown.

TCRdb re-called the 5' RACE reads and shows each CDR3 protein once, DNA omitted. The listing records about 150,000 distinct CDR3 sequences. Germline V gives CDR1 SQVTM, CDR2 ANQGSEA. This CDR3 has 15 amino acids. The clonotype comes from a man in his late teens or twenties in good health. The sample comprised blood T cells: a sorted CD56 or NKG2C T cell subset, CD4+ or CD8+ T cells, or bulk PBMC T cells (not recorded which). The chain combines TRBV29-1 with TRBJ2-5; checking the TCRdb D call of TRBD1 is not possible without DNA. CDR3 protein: CSVEVPGDIQETQYF. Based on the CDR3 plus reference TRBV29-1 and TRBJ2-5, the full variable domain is SAVISQKPSRDICQRGTSLTIQCQVDSQVTMMFWYRQQPGQSLTLIATANQGSEATYESGFVIDKFPISRPNLTFSTLTVSNMSPEDSSIYLCSVEVPGDIQETQYFGPGTRLLVL.